Each of the 32 T cell receptor beta chains below was sequenced from the same sample in a study of T cells in Graves' hyperthyroidism and ophthalmopathy. TCR beta CDR3 regions were amplified from RNA transcripts. A set of HTBI primers served as the primers for a first-round RT-PCR of the TCR CDR3. TCRdb itself ran the multiplex PCR reads through MiXCR, one entry per CDR3 protein. The sample carries a few hundred thousand distinct CDR3 sequences, 17% recorded once. Sequencing input: blood. These receptors were collected from a woman aged 55-70 years with Graves' ophthalmopathy.

This clonotype was counted many times. This sequence joins TRBV5-5 and TRBJ2-1, with D hard to call. Germline V CDR1 and CDR2: SGHKS, YYEKEE (reference sequence). The CDR3 spans 12 residues. V lost 0 bases, J lost 9 bases, and 7 bases lay in between. This chain's CDR3 is CASSLEGPEQFF. DNA of the CDR3: TGTGCCAGCAGCTTGGAGGGTCCTGAGCAGTTCTTC.

This clonotype was found a few times. The gene calls are TRBV4-3 and TRBJ2-1, with TRBD2 matching 9 bases. V lost 4 bases, J lost 7 bases, and 2 bases stayed unmatched. Germline V gene data show CDR1 as LGHNA and CDR2 as YSLEER. The CDR3 is 13 amino acids. In DNA, the CDR3 is TGCGCCAGCAGCCCGACTAGCGGTAATGAGCAGTTCTTC. Encoded protein: CASSPTSGNEQFF.

This clonotype was detected many times. The CDR3 sequence is CASSPGLAGTSDTQYF. In DNA form, the CDR3 reads TGTGCCAGCAGTCCTGGACTAGCGGGAACCTCAGATACGCAGTATTTT. The rearrangement joins TRBV9 to TRBJ2-3; 12 positions match TRBD2. The length of the CDR3 is 16 residues. From germline, CDR1 is SGDLS and CDR2 YYNGEE. V lost 5 bases, J lost 4 bases, and 8 bases stayed unmatched.

The chain joins TRBV27 to TRBJ2-5, with 12 positions matching TRBD2. The CDR3 is 16 residues long. With 5 bases clipped from V and 6 bases from J, the junction kept 10 bases outside the gene matches. Germline V gives CDR1 MNHEY, CDR2 SMNVEV (reference sequence). The CDR3 DNA follows: TGTGCCAGCAGTCCGCTAGCGGGGGGGCGTGAAAAGACCCAGTACTTC. As protein: CASSPLAGGREKTQYF.

This clonotype was seen repeatedly, ten times or more. V usage is TRBV4-3 and J usage is TRBJ2-5, with 7 bases identical to TRBD1. Germline loops: CDR1 LGHNA, CDR2 YSLEER. The V segment lost 1 base and the J segment 5 bases; nucleotides outside the gene matches: 10. CDR3 length: 16 residues. The CDR3: CASSQGDRVTRETQYF. In DNA form, the CDR3 reads TGCGCCAGCAGCCAAGGCGACAGGGTCACCAGGGAGACCCAGTACTTC.

The chain joins TRBV7-6 to TRBJ2-5; D might be TRBD1 or TRBD2, each matching 6 bases. The CDR3 loop spans 15 amino acids. V was pared by 5 bases and J by 6 bases, with 19 bases between. Looked up from germline, CDR1 is SGHVS and CDR2 is FNYEAQ. CDR3 DNA: TGTGCCAGCAGCCCCCGTGAGGTGGGGGGCAAGACCCAGTACTTC. Translated, it gives CASSPREVGGKTQYF.

Notes on this clonotype: This clone may be a read error of a much larger clone one base away. The genes are TRBV24-1 and TRBJ2-7, with 10 positions matching TRBD1. The CDR3 sequence is 16 residues long. CDR1 KGHDR and CDR2 SFDVKD come from the germline V gene. J lost 2 bases, V lost 4 bases, and 7 bases had no gene match. For the CDR3, the DNA is TGTGCCACCAGTGACCCTGGACAGGGGGGGGCCTACGAGCAGTACTTC. Encoded protein: CATSDPGQGGAYEQYF.

The table lists this clonotype with a few counts. V is TRBV6-2 or TRBV6-3 and J is TRBJ2-1; tentatively, D is TRBD2 (5 bases). Germline lookup yields CDR1 MNHEY and CDR2 SVGEGT. Trimming stripped 2 bases from V and 4 bases from J, with 6 bases between. The CDR3 runs 13 residues. The CDR3 loop reads CASSYEGYNEQFF. DNA of the CDR3: TGTGCCAGCAGTTACGAGGGATACAATGAGCAGTTCTTC.

This clonotype came up a few times. The J gene is TRBJ2-2, the V gene TRBV12-3 or TRBV12-4; TRBD1 is a possible D gene (5 bases). Trimming took off 0 bases at V and 5 bases at J, with 10 bases between the two ends. There are 15 residues in the CDR3. The CDR3 sequence is CASSLAGRGTGELFF. CDR3 coding DNA: TGTGCCAGCAGTTTAGCGGGGCGCGGTACCGGGGAGCTGTTTTTT.

This sequence joins TRBV29-1 and TRBJ1-2; TRBD1 might be the D (5 bases). This CDR3 comprises 13 residues. V dropped 6 bases and J dropped 0 bases, with 11 bases sitting between them. Germline CDR1 reads SQVTM; CDR2 reads ANQGSEA. Here the CDR3 reads CSVTGTSNYGYTF. CDR3 sequence (DNA): TGCAGCGTCACCGGGACTTCTAACTATGGCTACACCTTC.

This clonotype has just a few counts. The chain carries TRBV12-3 or TRBV12-4 and TRBJ1-4, with 9 bases that match TRBD1. Germline trimming cut 3 bases from V and 2 bases from J; bases unmatched to any gene: 4. There are 16 residues in the CDR3. This CDR3 is CASSLTGGSTNEKLFF. The CDR3 region has the DNA TGTGCCAGCAGTTTGACAGGGGGTTCGACTAATGAAAAACTGTTTTTT.

This clonotype was seen a few times. The chain couples TRBV20-1 to TRBJ1-6; a possible D gene is TRBD1 (6 bases). Germline V lookup: CDR1 DFQATT, CDR2 SNEGSKA (reference sequence). V shed 5 bases and J shed 8 bases, with 19 bases lying between them. The CDR3 covers 15 residues. The CDR3 DNA is TGCAGTGCTGAGGACAGTTTCAATTCTTATTCACCCCTCCACTTT. Protein product: CSAEDSFNSYSPLHF.

There are many counts of this clonotype. The chain links TRBV28 to TRBJ1-3; D is ambiguous. The CDR3 has 17 residues. The V and J ends lost 5 bases and 0 bases respectively, with 17 bases between them. The V gene's germline CDR1 is MDHEN and CDR2 SYDVKM. The CDR3 DNA reads TGTGCCAGCAGTCCCCTTTATATTCGCCACTCTGGAAACACCATATATTTT. Protein product: CASSPLYIRHSGNTIYF.

This clonotype was recorded a few times. The chain couples TRBV6-1 to TRBJ1-5, with a tentative D call TRBD1 (5 bases). The V end lost 7 bases, the J end lost 1 base, and 14 bases lay between the germline ends. From germline, CDR1 is MNHNS and CDR2 SASEGT. The CDR3 runs 15 residues. CDR3: CASTAGIGSNQPQHF. The CDR3 DNA is TGTGCCAGCACCGCAGGGATAGGCAGCAATCAGCCCCAGCATTTT.

This sequence joins TRBV5-1 and TRBJ2-5; the D gene is possibly TRBD1 (6 bases). This CDR3 region has 13 residues. The germline CDR1 and CDR2 sequences are SGHRS and YFSETQ. V lost 3 bases and J 5 bases, leaving 11 bases between the germline ends. The CDR3 spells CASSWETGETQYF. Here the CDR3 DNA reads TGCGCCAGCAGCTGGGAGACAGGCGAGACCCAGTACTTC.

At least ten counts were recorded for this clonotype. The chain links TRBV29-1 to TRBJ2-7; D uncertain. This CDR3 is 12 amino acids long. V lost 5 bases and J lost 3, with 11 bases in between. CDR1 SQVTM and CDR2 ANQGSEA come from the germline V gene. CDR3 loop: CSVLGSYYEQYF. CDR3 nucleotides: TGCAGCGTTCTAGGCTCATACTACGAGCAGTACTTC.

This clonotype was picked up many times. The chain recombines TRBV20-1 with TRBJ2-3; 7 nucleotides line up with TRBD2. The trim removed 0 bases at V and 3 bases at J, leaving 3 bases unmatched. The CDR3 runs 14 residues. Germline V lookup: CDR1 DFQATT, CDR2 SNEGSKA (reference sequence). CDR3 sequence reads: CSARDEGGTDTQYF. Here the CDR3 DNA reads TGCAGTGCTAGAGACGAGGGAGGGACAGATACGCAGTATTTT.

The sample holds many counts of this clonotype. The gene calls are TRBV4-2 and TRBJ1-4; TRBD1 matches 7 bases. Germline V gene data show CDR1 as LGHNA and CDR2 as YNFKEQ. The CDR3 has 15 residues. Trimming at V came to 3 bases and at J to 8 bases, leaving 9 bases not matched to a gene. CDR3 loop: CASSQPDRAGEKLFF. CDR3 DNA: TGTGCCAGCAGCCAGCCTGACAGGGCCGGCGAAAAACTGTTTTTT.

In this sample, this clonotype turned up many times. The chain combines TRBV28 with TRBJ1-3, with unresolved D. Trimming took off 5 bases at V and 0 bases at J, with 8 bases between the two ends. This CDR3 comprises 14 residues. Germline CDR1 reads MDHEN; CDR2 reads SYDVKM. The CDR3 sequence: CASSDPPSGNTIYF. As DNA, the CDR3 is TGTGCCAGCAGTGACCCCCCCTCTGGAAACACCATATATTTT. The full variable domain, rest sourced from reference TRBV28 and TRBJ1-3, is DVKVTQSSRYLVKRTGEKVFLECVQDMDHENMFWYRQDPGLGLRLIYFSYDVKMKEKGDIPEGYSVSREKKERFSLILESASTNQTSMYLCASSDPPSGNTIYFGEGSWLTVV.

This clonotype was seen many times. The gene calls are TRBV6-1 and TRBJ2-7, with D perhaps assigned TRBD1 or TRBD2 (5 bases each). The V end was cut by 8 bases, the J end by 5 bases, with 19 bases between. Germline V gives CDR1 MNHNS, CDR2 SASEGT. The length of the CDR3 is 14 residues. Here the CDR3 reads CASLRDLANNEQYF. The CDR3 DNA reads TGTGCCAGCCTGAGGGACCTAGCTAATAACGAGCAGTACTTC.

The V gene is TRBV10-3, the J gene TRBJ1-2, with a weak D call TRBD1 (5 bases). Between the trimmed V and J ends, which lost 5 bases and 6 bases, there was a span of 13 bases. Germline V gene lookup returns CDR1 ENHRY and CDR2 SYGVKD. CDR3 size: 13 residues. The CDR3 here is CAISPGSNNGYTF. CDR3 nucleotides: TGTGCCATCAGTCCAGGGAGTAATAATGGCTACACCTTC.

V is TRBV11-2 and J is TRBJ1-5; D might be TRBD1 (6 bases). Germline values: CDR1 SGHAT, CDR2 FQNNGV. V shed 1 base and J shed 2 bases, with 18 bases lying between them. The CDR3 spans 18 residues. CDR3 loop: CASSLGGGLLTGNQPQHF. For the CDR3, the DNA is TGTGCCAGCAGCTTAGGAGGGGGTCTCTTAACTGGCAATCAGCCCCAGCATTTT.

This clonotype was found many times. The chain employs TRBV2 and TRBJ2-7; D might be TRBD1 (7 bases). V lost 5 bases, J lost 3 bases, and 23 bases lay in between. Per germline, CDR1 SNHLY and CDR2 FYNNEI. There are 17 residues in the CDR3. Written as DNA, the CDR3 is TGTGCCAGCAGTATTCCACTTACCCAGGGGGGTAACTACGAGCAGTACTTC. Translated, it gives CASSIPLTQGGNYEQYF.

This CDR3 is CAISPAGGPNNEQFF. CDR3 nucleotides: TGTGCCATCAGTCCAGCGGGAGGGCCTAACAATGAGCAGTTCTTC. The genes are TRBV10-3 and TRBJ2-1; 10 bases line up with TRBD2. V lost 5 bases to trimming and J lost 5 bases; unmatched junction nucleotides: 6. Germline V gene lookup returns CDR1 ENHRY and CDR2 SYGVKD. This CDR3 is 15 amino acids long.

This clonotype came up a few times. A read error may account for a junction end that differs from germline. The rearrangement uses TRBV25-1 and TRBJ2-5, with D tentatively TRBD1 (5 bases). CDR3 size: 14 residues. Per the germline V gene, CDR1 is MGHDK and CDR2 is SYGVNS. The CDR3 here is CASSDRQTQEAQYF. For the CDR3, the DNA is TGTGCCAGCAGTGACCGACAGACTCAAGAGGCCCAGTACTTC. Full variable domain (missing parts from reference TRBV25-1 and TRBJ2-5): EADIYQTPRYLVIGTGKKITLECSQTMGHDKMYWYQQDPGMELHLIHYSYGVNSTEKGDLSSESTVSRIRTEHFPLTLESARPSHTSQYLCASSDRQTQEAQYFGPGTRLLVL.

This clonotype has just a few counts. This chain connects TRBV20-1 to TRBJ2-3, with 8 bases that match TRBD1. The junction had 5 bases not matched to a gene; V was cut back by 2 bases and J by 1 base. This CDR3 comprises 15 residues. Germline V gene sequence: CDR1 DFQATT, CDR2 SNEGSKA (reference sequence). The CDR3 region has the DNA TGCAGTGCTAGACCAGGGGGCCGGGGCACAGATACGCAGTATTTT. As protein: CSARPGGRGTDTQYF.

This chain uses TRBV12-3 or TRBV12-4 with TRBJ2-5, with 15 bases identical to TRBD2. Trimming cost V 2 bases and J 5 bases; bases outside gene matches: 6. The CDR3 has 17 amino acids. CDR3 protein: CASSLLGLAGGHETQYF. CDR3 DNA sequence: TGTGCCAGCAGTTTATTAGGACTAGCGGGGGGGCATGAGACCCAGTACTTC.

On this clonotype itself: Since a much larger clone is just one base distant, this may be a read error. The rearrangement joins TRBV28 to TRBJ1-5; no reliable D call. This CDR3 is built from 18 residues. Germline V gene sequence: CDR1 MDHEN, CDR2 SYDVKM. The CDR3 nucleotides read TGTGCCAGCAGTTTATCTTTGGATTGGAGCTATAGCAATCGGCCCCAGCATTTT. Translation: CASSLSLDWSYSNRPQHF.

This clonotype has a count of ten or more. DNA of the CDR3: TGTGCCAGCTCCTCCCGGGACAGTACCTACGAGCAGTACTTC. Protein sequence: CASSSRDSTYEQYF. The rearrangement links TRBV7-9 to TRBJ2-7; 7 bases are a match to TRBD1. This CDR3 region has 14 residues. CDR1 and CDR2 (germline): SEHNR, FQNEAQ (reference sequence). The trim removed 8 bases at V and 2 bases at J, leaving 9 bases unmatched.

This clonotype was counted many times. CDR3 protein: CASSSDRGPYLYGYTF. CDR3 nucleotide sequence: TGTGCCAGCAGCAGTGACAGGGGCCCGTACCTCTATGGCTACACCTTC. The chain employs TRBV7-8 and TRBJ1-2; 8 nucleotides match TRBD1. The CDR3 runs 16 residues. V was clipped by 5 bases and J by 4 bases; unmatched bases: 12. Germline CDR1 and CDR2: SGHVS and FQNEAQ.

V and J are TRBV25-1 and TRBJ1-3; 7 bases are a match to TRBD1. Germline lookup yields CDR1 MGHDK and CDR2 SYGVNS. The CDR3 length is 13 residues. With V trimmed by 6 bases and J by 6 bases, 5 bases remained unmatched. The CDR3 DNA is TGTGCCAGCAGGTCGACAGGGTCAAACACCATATATTTT. As protein: CASRSTGSNTIYF.

Details on this clonotype: A single base separates this from a much larger clone, so it may be a read error. The chain employs TRBV11-2 and TRBJ1-1, with TRBD1 matching 11 bases. Unmatched junction bases numbered 9, after V lost 2 bases and J lost 4 bases. Germline-derived CDR1 and CDR2 are SGHAT and FQNNGV. The CDR3 sequence is 17 residues long. CDR3 residues: CASSLRTGGGTATEAFF. The CDR3 nucleotides are TGTGCCAGCAGCTTAAGGACAGGGGGCGGTACGGCCACTGAAGCTTTCTTT.